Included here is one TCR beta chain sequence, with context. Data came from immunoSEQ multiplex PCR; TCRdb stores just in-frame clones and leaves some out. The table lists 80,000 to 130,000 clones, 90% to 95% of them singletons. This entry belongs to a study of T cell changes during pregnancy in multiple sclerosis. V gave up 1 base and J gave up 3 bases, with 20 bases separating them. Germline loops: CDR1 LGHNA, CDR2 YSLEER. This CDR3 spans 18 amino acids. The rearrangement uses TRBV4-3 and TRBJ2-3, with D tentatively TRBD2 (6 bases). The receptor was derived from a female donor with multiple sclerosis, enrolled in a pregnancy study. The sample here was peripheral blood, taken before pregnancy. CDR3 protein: CASSQGRLDYRRTDTQYF. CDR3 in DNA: TGCGCCAGCAGCCAAGGGCGACTAGACTACCGCCGGACAGATACGCAGTATTTT.